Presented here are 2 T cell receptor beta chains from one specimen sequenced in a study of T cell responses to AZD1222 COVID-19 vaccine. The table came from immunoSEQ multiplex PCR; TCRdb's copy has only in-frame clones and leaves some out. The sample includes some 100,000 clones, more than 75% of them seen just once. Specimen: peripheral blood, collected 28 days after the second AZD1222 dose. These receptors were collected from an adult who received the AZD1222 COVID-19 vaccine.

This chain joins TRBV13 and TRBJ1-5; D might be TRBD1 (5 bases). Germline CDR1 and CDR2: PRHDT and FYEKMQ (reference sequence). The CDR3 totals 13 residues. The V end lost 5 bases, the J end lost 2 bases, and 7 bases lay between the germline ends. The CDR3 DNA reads TGTGCCAGCAGCCAAGGGGGCAATCAGCCCCAGCATTTT. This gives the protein CASSQGGNQPQHF.

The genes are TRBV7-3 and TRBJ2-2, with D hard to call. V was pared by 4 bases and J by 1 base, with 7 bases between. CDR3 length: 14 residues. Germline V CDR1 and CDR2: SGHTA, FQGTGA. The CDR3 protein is CASSSSVNTGELFF. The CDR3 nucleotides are TGTGCCAGCAGCTCATCAGTGAACACCGGGGAGCTGTTTTTT.